One and the same sample provided the 16 T cell receptor beta chains below, sequenced in a study of blood T cell repertoires in COVID-19. Assay: immunoSEQ multiplex PCR; the TCRdb copy retains only in-frame clones and omits some. This sample has 200,000 to 250,000 clones, with more than 75% found just once. Sequenced input: peripheral blood. These receptors came from a woman aged 65 to 85 with active or convalescent COVID-19.

CDR3 nucleotides: TGTGCCATCGCGGGGGAACAAAGTCAGCCCCAGCATTTT. Translated, it gives CAIAGEQSQPQHF. V usage is TRBV6-5 and J usage is TRBJ1-5; weak D call: TRBD1 (5 bases). V lost 10 bases and J lost 6, with 16 bases in between. Germline V CDR1 and CDR2: MNHEY, SVGAGI. The CDR3 length is 13 residues.

This chain uses TRBV23-1 with TRBJ1-3; no firm D call. TRBV23-1 is an ORF, and what it does is uncertain. V was shortened by 6 bases and J by 0 bases, with 15 bases between the two germline ends. This CDR3 is built from 16 residues. The CDR3 nucleotides are TGCGCCAGCAGCCCATCCACGGGAGCCTCTGGAAACACCATATATTTT. Translation: CASSPSTGASGNTIYF.

V usage is TRBV19 and J usage is TRBJ2-7; 9 nucleotides line up with TRBD1. Germline CDR1 is LNHDA and CDR2 is SQIVND (reference sequence). CDR3 length: 14 residues. The V gene end was trimmed by 3 bases and the J gene end by 7 bases; junction bases not matched to a gene: 7. Here the CDR3 reads CASSMGTGMGEQYF. The CDR3 bases are TGTGCCAGTAGTATGGGGACAGGGATGGGAGAGCAGTACTTC.

The V and J genes are TRBV20-1 and TRBJ2-1; D not resolved. This CDR3 is 14 amino acids long. CDR1 and CDR2 (germline): DFQATT, SNEGSKA (reference sequence). Trimming left V 3 bases short and J 5 bases short, with 14 bases between. Here the CDR3 reads CSASERIYHNEQFF. The CDR3, as DNA: TGCAGTGCTAGTGAGAGGATTTATCACAATGAGCAGTTCTTC.

The rearrangement uses TRBV7-2 and TRBJ1-1, with a possible D match to TRBD1 (5 bases). Trimming took 10 bases from V and 2 from J, leaving 14 bases between them. The germline CDR1 and CDR2 sequences are SGHTA and FQGNSA. This CDR3 comprises 13 residues. The DNA of the CDR3 is TGTGCCACCACTTCGGGGGTCAACACTGAAGCTTTCTTT. Translated, it gives CATTSGVNTEAFF.

V is TRBV29-1 and J is TRBJ1-1; 7 bases agree with TRBD1. The CDR3 runs 14 residues. Germline lookup yields CDR1 SQVTM and CDR2 ANQGSEA. Trimming took 6 bases from V and 2 from J; bases not matched to a gene: 9. In DNA, the CDR3 is TGCAGCGTCAGAGGGACAGAGGTAAACACTGAAGCTTTCTTT. Translated: CSVRGTEVNTEAFF.

The chain joins TRBV7-8 to TRBJ2-7; 7 bases line up with TRBD2. The length of the CDR3 is 16 residues. V was pared by 2 bases and J by 0 bases, with 7 bases of the junction left unmatched. Germline loops: CDR1 SGHVS, CDR2 FQNEAQ. The CDR3 region has the DNA TGTGCCAGCAGCTTACTCTACGGGAGGAGCTCCTACGAGCAGTACTTC. The encoded protein is CASSLLYGRSSYEQYF.

The chain combines TRBV9 with TRBJ2-7, with TRBD1 matching 9 bases. The trim removed 0 bases at V and 3 bases at J, leaving 13 bases unmatched. This CDR3 has 18 amino acids. Germline CDR1 and CDR2: SGDLS and YYNGEE. Here the CDR3 DNA reads TGTGCCAGCAGCGTAGAAGCGGGACAGGGCCCTACCCACTACGAGCAGTACTTC. Protein sequence: CASSVEAGQGPTHYEQYF.

This clone was picked up a small number of times. The J gene is TRBJ2-1, the V gene TRBV5-1; 7 bases are shared with TRBD1. V was clipped by 1 base and J by 8 bases; unmatched bases: 9. The CDR3 runs 15 residues. Germline V gene lookup returns CDR1 SGHRS and CDR2 YFSETQ. CDR3 sequence reads: CASSLLGQVMDEQFF. The CDR3 DNA follows: TGCGCCAGCAGCTTGTTAGGACAGGTCATGGATGAGCAGTTCTTC.

The chain recombines TRBV7-8 with TRBJ2-7, with TRBD1 matching 10 bases. CDR1 is SGHVS and CDR2 is FQNEAQ in the germline V gene. V was pared by 1 base and J by 4 bases, with 4 bases of the junction left unmatched. This CDR3 is built from 15 residues. CDR3 sequence reads: CASSLEPGQGYEQYF. CDR3 DNA: TGTGCCAGCAGCTTAGAGCCGGGACAGGGGTACGAGCAGTACTTC.

V and J are TRBV2 and TRBJ1-2, with D possibly being TRBD1 (5 bases). Germline V gene data show CDR1 as SNHLY and CDR2 as FYNNEI. Deletions cut 8 bases from V and 2 bases from J, with 9 bases between. This CDR3 has 12 residues. CDR3 amino acids: CASGQGNYGYTF. The CDR3 DNA reads as TGTGCCAGCGGCCAGGGAAACTATGGCTACACCTTC. Full variable domain (remainder filled in from reference TRBV2 and TRBJ1-2): EPEVTQTPSHQVTQMGQEVILRCVPISNHLYFYWYRQILGQKVEFLVSFYNNEISEKSEIFDDQFSVERPDGSNFTLKIRSTKLEDSAMYFCASGQGNYGYTFGSGTRLTVV.

The chain recombines TRBV2 with TRBJ2-3, with 7 bases that match TRBD1. CDR1 and CDR2 (germline): SNHLY, FYNNEI. The CDR3 loop spans 14 amino acids. Trimming cost V 5 bases and J 10 bases; bases outside gene matches: 12. CDR3 nucleotides: TGTGCCAGCAGTCCACCGAGGGGGCGGCAGGCGCAGTATTTT. Translating it yields CASSPPRGRQAQYF.

The V gene is TRBV29-1, the J gene TRBJ1-2; a weak D match, TRBD1 (5 bases). Germline V gives CDR1 SQVTM, CDR2 ANQGSEA. Trimming shortened V by 7 bases and J by 7 bases, and 10 bases separated the two germline ends. The CDR3 sequence is 10 residues long. This chain's CDR3 is CSAATGGYTF. CDR3 nucleotide sequence: TGCAGCGCTGCCACAGGTGGCTACACCTTC.

On this clone: Other DNA variants within this sample encode the same CDR3. J is TRBJ2-3 and V is TRBV6-4, with D perhaps TRBD1 (5 bases). Trimming left V 0 bases short and J 6 bases short, with 7 bases between. The CDR3 length is 13 residues. Germline assignment: CDR1 MRHNA and CDR2 SNTAGT. As DNA, the CDR3 is TGTGCCAGCAGTGACTCGCAGGGTGATACGCAGTATTTT. This sequence encodes CASSDSQGDTQYF.

This chain links TRBV7-9 with TRBJ2-1; D might be TRBD1 (6 bases). CDR3 length: 16 amino acids. Germline V gene lookup returns CDR1 SEHNR and CDR2 FQNEAQ (reference sequence). V lost 1 base, J lost 7 bases, and 17 bases lay in between. The CDR3 DNA follows: TGTGCCAGCAGCTTAGTGAGAAGCAGGGGAAGAAATGAGCAGTTCTTC. It specifies CASSLVRSRGRNEQFF.

The genes are TRBV6-5 and TRBJ1-1; D ambiguous. With 4 bases removed from V and 10 bases from J, the gap between germline ends came to 19 bases. CDR3 length: 14 amino acids. CDR1 and CDR2 from the germline V gene are MNHEY and SVGAGI. The CDR3 DNA sequence: TGTGCCAGCAGTTCCCGGGTAGACCGGTCTGGAGCTTTCTTT. Its translation is CASSSRVDRSGAFF.